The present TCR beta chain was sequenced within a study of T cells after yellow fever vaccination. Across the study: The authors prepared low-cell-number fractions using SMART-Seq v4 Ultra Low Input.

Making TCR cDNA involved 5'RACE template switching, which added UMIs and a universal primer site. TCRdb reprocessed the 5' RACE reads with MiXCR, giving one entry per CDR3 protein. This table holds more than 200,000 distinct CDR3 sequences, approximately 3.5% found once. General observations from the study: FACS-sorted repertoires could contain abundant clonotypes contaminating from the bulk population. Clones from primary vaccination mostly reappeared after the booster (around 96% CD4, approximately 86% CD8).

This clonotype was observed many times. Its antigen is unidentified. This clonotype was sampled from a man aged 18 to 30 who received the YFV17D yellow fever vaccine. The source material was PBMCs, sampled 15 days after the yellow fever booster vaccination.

Here the CDR3 reads CASSGDRAGADTQYF. CDR3 coding DNA: TGTGCCAGCAGCGGGGACAGGGCGGGGGCAGATACGCAGTATTTT. The chain employs TRBV9 and TRBJ2-3; the match to TRBD1 covers 9 bases. Germline loops: CDR1 SGDLS, CDR2 YYNGEE. Trimming at V came to 3 bases and at J to 4 bases, leaving 6 bases not matched to a gene. The CDR3 sequence is 15 residues long.